The 23 T cell receptor beta chains in this list originate from one sample, sequenced in a study of T cell clonotyping in hematopoietic cell transplantation. This table comes from immunoSEQ multiplex PCR, and its TCRdb copy is limited to in-frame clones, with some not included. The data show roughly 42,000 clones, approximately 94% seen once. Sequencing was done on a sample of peripheral blood mononuclear cells. These receptors were obtained from a woman in her forties or fifties in good health. Some clones in this sample may be carry-over from other donors' samples.

The V and J genes are TRBV4-2 and TRBJ1-5, with a weak D call TRBD1 (6 bases). This CDR3 region has 16 residues. Trimming shortened V by 1 base and J by 4 bases, and 14 bases separated the two germline ends. Looked up from germline, CDR1 is LGHNA and CDR2 is YNFKEQ. CDR3: CASSQVSGTGNQPQHF. CDR3 in DNA: TGTGCCAGCAGCCAAGTATCCGGCACAGGGAATCAGCCCCAGCATTTT.

This clone showed up just a few times. The chain combines TRBV7-2 with TRBJ1-1; possible D gene TRBD1, 5 bases. The V end lost 5 bases, the J end lost 4 bases, and 11 bases lay between the germline ends. Germline V gene lookup returns CDR1 SGHTA and CDR2 FQGNSA. The CDR3 runs 13 residues. The CDR3 reads CASSRGRGTEAFF. CDR3 sequence (DNA): TGTGCCAGCAGCCGTGGGAGGGGCACTGAAGCTTTCTTT.

This clone was detected once. The chain is built from TRBV25-1 and TRBJ1-2; TRBD1 might be the D (5 bases). The CDR3 consists of 15 residues. V was clipped by 3 bases and J by 4 bases, with 15 bases between them. The germline CDR1 and CDR2 sequences are MGHDK and SYGVNS. The chain's CDR3 is CASSDSLAGTYGYTF. In DNA, the CDR3 is TGTGCCAGCAGTGATTCACTGGCAGGGACCTATGGCTACACCTTC.

The chain has TRBV7-9 and TRBJ2-7; perhaps TRBD1 as D (6 bases). The germline V and J ends were trimmed by 4 bases and 2 bases, with 15 bases remaining between them. CDR3 length: 15 amino acids. Germline CDR1 and CDR2: SEHNR and FQNEAQ (reference sequence). CDR3 loop: CASSSGHSGPYEQYF. The DNA of the CDR3 is TGTGCCAGCAGCTCGGGACATTCGGGACCCTACGAGCAGTACTTC. Complete variable domain (other parts from reference TRBV7-9 and TRBJ2-7): DTGVSQNPRHKITKRGQNVTFRCDPISEHNRLYWYRQTLGQGPEFLTYFQNEAQLEKSRLLSDRFSAERPKGSFSTLEIQRTEQGDSAMYLCASSSGHSGPYEQYFGPGTRLTVT.

This chain links TRBV4-3 with TRBJ1-1; D call uncertain. The germline V gene has CDR1 LGHNA and CDR2 YSLEER. This CDR3 has 15 residues. V lost 0 bases to trimming and J lost 8 bases, with 16 bases between them. CDR3 protein: CASSQELVATQEAFF. The CDR3 coding sequence is TGCGCCAGCAGCCAAGAGTTAGTGGCCACCCAGGAAGCTTTCTTT.

The V call is TRBV28, the J call TRBJ2-7; TRBD1 aligns across 8 bases. This CDR3 has 14 residues. Germline trimming cut 11 bases from V and 3 bases from J; bases unmatched to any gene: 12. The germline V gene encodes CDR1 MDHEN and CDR2 SYDVKM. The CDR3 here is CAGSRQGIFYEQYF. In DNA, the CDR3 is TGTGCCGGCTCTAGACAGGGGATCTTCTACGAGCAGTACTTC.

This sequence joins TRBV25-1 and TRBJ2-2; D is ambiguous. Germline-derived CDR1 and CDR2 are MGHDK and SYGVNS. With 6 bases removed from V and 7 bases from J, the gap between germline ends came to 9 bases. This CDR3 contains 12 residues. The CDR3 region is CASSFTGGELFF. The CDR3, as DNA: TGTGCCAGCAGCTTTACCGGCGGGGAGCTGTTTTTT.

This chain connects TRBV6-6 to TRBJ1-2, with TRBD1 identical over 9 bases. Trimming cost V 8 bases and J 0 bases; bases outside gene matches: 7. In germline, CDR1 is MNHNY, CDR2 SVGAGI (reference sequence). The CDR3 extends over 15 amino acids. The CDR3 here is CASGRGTGTNYGYTF. The CDR3 region has the DNA TGTGCCAGCGGGAGGGGGACAGGGACTAACTATGGCTACACCTTC.

The chain recombines TRBV9 with TRBJ2-1; TRBD2 aligns across 9 bases. Trimming cost V 0 bases and J 10 bases; bases outside gene matches: 8. Germline lookup yields CDR1 SGDLS and CDR2 YYNGEE. CDR3 length: 15 residues. The DNA for the CDR3 is TGTGCCAGCAGCGTAGGTCTAGCGGGGAGGTGGGAGCAGTTCTTC. It yields the protein CASSVGLAGRWEQFF.

The rearrangement joins TRBV4-1 to TRBJ1-2; D is unresolved. The V gene lost 4 bases and the J gene lost 4 bases, with 7 bases spanning the gap. Germline V CDR1 and CDR2: MGHRA, YSYEKL. CDR3 length equals 12 residues. The CDR3 coding sequence is TGCGCCAGCAGCCTACCGACCTATGGCTACACCTTC. It translates to CASSLPTYGYTF.

V and J are TRBV28 and TRBJ2-2; TRBD2 matches 7 bases. CDR3 length equals 15 residues. Germline values: CDR1 MDHEN, CDR2 SYDVKM. V shed 2 bases and J 6 bases; nucleotides not matched to a gene: 6. CDR3 in amino acids: CASSLTGGLSGELFF. The DNA of the CDR3 is TGTGCCAGCAGTTTAACGGGGGGTCTTTCCGGGGAGCTGTTTTTT.

This sequence joins TRBV11-3 and TRBJ1-1; no clear D. CDR3 length: 14 residues. Germline V gene sequence: CDR1 SGHNT, CDR2 YENEEA. V lost 5 bases and J lost 10, with 20 bases in between. CDR3 protein: CASSNEAEHSGAFF. CDR3 coding DNA: TGTGCCAGCAGCAATGAGGCGGAACACTCGGGAGCTTTCTTT.

The chain carries TRBV18 and TRBJ1-6; 11 bases align to TRBD1. The CDR3 totals 17 residues. J was trimmed by 9 bases and V by 2 bases; bases with no gene match: 9. Looked up from germline, CDR1 is KGHSH and CDR2 is LQKENI. The CDR3 nucleotides are TGTGCCAGCTCACCAGCGGCAGGGACAGGGGGAAGTTCACCCCTCCACTTT. Its protein is CASSPAAGTGGSSPLHF.

CDR3 sequence reads: CATTQRGVTDTQYF. The CDR3 nucleotides read TGTGCCACCACACAGCGGGGGGTCACAGATACGCAGTATTTT. The chain carries TRBV19 and TRBJ2-3; 9 nucleotides line up with TRBD2. Per germline, CDR1 LNHDA and CDR2 SQIVND (reference sequence). Trimming at V came to 10 bases and at J to 2 bases, leaving 7 bases not matched to a gene. The CDR3 loop spans 14 amino acids.

This chain joins TRBV10-3 and TRBJ2-3, with D perhaps matching TRBD1 or TRBD2 (5 bases each). Trimming took 5 bases from V and 3 from J, leaving 12 bases between them. Germline V CDR1 and CDR2: ENHRY, SYGVKD. This CDR3 contains 14 residues. CDR3 region: CAISPGWGTDTQYF. CDR3 nucleotide sequence: TGTGCCATCAGTCCAGGGTGGGGGACAGATACGCAGTATTTT.

The chain's CDR3 is CASSLGGQNYGYTF. In nucleotides, the CDR3 is TGTGCCAGCAGCTTGGGGGGACAGAACTATGGCTACACCTTC. The rearrangement links TRBV5-4 to TRBJ1-2; 7 positions agree with TRBD1. Trimming removed 0 bases from V and 2 bases from J; junction bases left unmatched: 1. The V gene's germline CDR1 is SGHNT and CDR2 YYREEE (reference sequence). The CDR3 runs 14 residues. Using reference TRBV5-4 and TRBJ1-2 for the parts outside the CDR3, the full variable domain is ETGVTQSPTHLIKTRGQQVTLRCSSQSGHNTVSWYQQALGQGPQFIFQYYREEENGRGNFPPRFSGLQFPNYSSELNVNALELDDSALYLCASSLGGQNYGYTFGSGTRLTVV.

The genes are TRBV9 and TRBJ2-1; a possible D gene is TRBD2 (6 bases). Germline V gene data show CDR1 as SGDLS and CDR2 as YYNGEE. The CDR3 spans 15 residues. V lost 2 bases and J lost 2, with 11 bases in between. CDR3 sequence (DNA): TGTGCCAGCAGCGTGGAGGGGACGACCTACAATGAGCAGTTCTTC. Translation: CASSVEGTTYNEQFF.

This clone showed up just once. The J gene is TRBJ1-1, the V gene TRBV5-1; possibly TRBD1 for D (5 bases). The germline V gene encodes CDR1 SGHRS and CDR2 YFSETQ. CDR3 size: 14 residues. Trimming removed 0 bases from V and 5 bases from J, with 11 bases in between. For the CDR3, the DNA is TGCGCCAGCAGCTTGGATCAGGGAAATACTGAAGCTTTCTTT. This translates into CASSLDQGNTEAFF.

The J gene is TRBJ2-1, the V gene TRBV7-7; tentative D call: TRBD2 (7 bases). V lost 5 bases and J lost 8, with 22 bases in between. Germline V gene sequence: CDR1 SSHAT, CDR2 FNYEAQ (reference sequence). The CDR3 runs to 16 residues. CDR3 DNA: TGTGCCAGCAGCCCGTGGGGGGCGGGGGCTACCCATGAGCAGTTCTTC. Protein sequence: CASSPWGAGATHEQFF.

The rearrangement links TRBV6-5 to TRBJ2-3, with 9 bases matching TRBD2. CDR3 length: 15 residues. Per the germline V gene, CDR1 is MNHEY and CDR2 is SVGAGI. With 6 bases clipped from V and 1 base from J, the junction kept 5 bases outside the gene matches. CDR3 protein: CASRQIAGGTDTQYF. DNA for the CDR3: TGTGCCAGCAGACAAATAGCGGGGGGCACAGATACGCAGTATTTT.

The chain uses TRBV28 and TRBJ2-3; unclear D gene. The CDR3 runs to 15 residues. The V end was cut by 5 bases, the J end by 3 bases, with 15 bases between. Germline V gene data show CDR1 as MDHEN and CDR2 as SYDVKM. In DNA, the CDR3 is TGTGCCAGCAGTCCCGTGGTAGGCCAGACAGATACGCAGTATTTT. Its translation is CASSPVVGQTDTQYF. Looking up the rest from reference TRBV28 and TRBJ2-3 gives the full variable domain: DVKVTQSSRYLVKRTGEKVFLECVQDMDHENMFWYRQDPGLGLRLIYFSYDVKMKEKGDIPEGYSVSREKKERFSLILESASTNQTSMYLCASSPVVGQTDTQYFGPGTRLTVL.

The rearrangement joins TRBV28 to TRBJ1-3; the match to TRBD1 covers 9 bases. The CDR3 totals 17 residues. The germline CDR1 and CDR2 sequences are MDHEN and SYDVKM. J lost 1 base, V lost 6 bases, and 10 bases had no gene match. The CDR3 coding sequence is TGTGCCAGCAGCCCAACCGGGACAGGGCCATCTGGAAACACCATATATTTT. Translated: CASSPTGTGPSGNTIYF. Filled out from reference TRBV28 and TRBJ1-3, the complete variable domain reads DVKVTQSSRYLVKRTGEKVFLECVQDMDHENMFWYRQDPGLGLRLIYFSYDVKMKEKGDIPEGYSVSREKKERFSLILESASTNQTSMYLCASSPTGTGPSGNTIYFGEGSWLTVV.

This chain links TRBV2 with TRBJ2-7; TRBD2 might be the D (6 bases). Germline V gene data show CDR1 as SNHLY and CDR2 as FYNNEI. Deletions cut 6 bases from V and 0 bases from J, with 15 bases between. This CDR3 contains 15 residues. The CDR3 DNA reads as TGTGCCAGCAGGGAATGGGACTCCAGCTCCTACGAGCAGTACTTC. Protein: CASREWDSSSYEQYF.